The rows below give T cell receptor beta chains drawn from one sample of a study of tumour-infiltrating T cells in Burkitt lymphoma. The table came from immunoSEQ multiplex PCR; TCRdb's copy has only in-frame clones and leaves some out. The sample holds under 9,000 clones, 73% seen once. The sample comprised tumor tissue. Receptors were obtained from a human donor with diffuse large B-cell lymphoma. The CDR3 runs from the conserved cysteine through the conserved F or W. D genes are given only for firm matches. Clone size is given for some rows only: seen once, a few or many times, or a class if the clone is expanded.

V gene: TRBV5-1
J gene: TRBJ2-4
clone size: medium-sized
D gene: -
CDR3 protein: CASSLVGQKNIQYF
CDR3 DNA: TGCGCCAGCAGCTTGGTAGGGCAGAAAAACATTCAGTACTTC

V gene: TRBV7-2
J gene: TRBJ1-1
clone size: -
D gene: TRBD1
CDR3 protein: CASSTRQGFIPEAFF
CDR3 DNA: TGTGCCAGCAGCACCCGACAGGGGTTTATCCCTGAAGCTTTCTTT

V gene: TRBV6-5
J gene: TRBJ1-6
clone size: -
D gene: TRBD1
CDR3 protein: CASTPGGVFSPLHF
CDR3 DNA: TGTGCCAGCACCCCAGGGGGCGTATTTTCACCCCTCCACTTT

V gene: TRBV2
J gene: TRBJ1-1
clone size: -
D gene: -
CDR3 protein: CASRTGFMNTEAFF
CDR3 DNA: TGTGCCAGCAGAACAGGTTTTATGAACACTGAAGCTTTCTTT

V gene: TRBV7-9
J gene: TRBJ2-7
clone size: -
D gene: -
CDR3 protein: CASSPGPAGQYF
CDR3 DNA: TGTGCCAGCAGCCCGGGGCCCGCCGGGCAGTACTTC

V gene: TRBV6-1
J gene: TRBJ1-6
clone size: -
D gene: -
CDR3 protein: CATGRTDSPLHF
CDR3 DNA: TGTGCCACGGGAAGGACCGATTCACCCCTCCACTTT

V gene: TRBV11-2
J gene: TRBJ2-3
clone size: few
D gene: TRBD2
CDR3 protein: CASSLSGGASDTQYF
CDR3 DNA: TGTGCCAGCAGCTTAAGCGGGGGGGCGTCAGATACGCAGTATTTT

V gene: TRBV6-5
J gene: TRBJ1-2
clone size: -
D gene: -
CDR3 protein: CASSYNSGGYGYTF
CDR3 DNA: TGTGCCAGCAGTTACAATTCAGGAGGCTATGGCTACACCTTC

V gene: TRBV9
J gene: TRBJ2-7
clone size: -
D gene: -
CDR3 protein: CASSPNSYEQYF
CDR3 DNA: TGTGCCAGCAGCCCGAACTCCTACGAGCAGTACTTC

V gene: TRBV5-6
J gene: TRBJ1-1
clone size: -
D gene: -
CDR3 protein: CASSLLDSRTEAFF
CDR3 DNA: TGTGCCAGCAGCTTGCTTGACAGCAGGACTGAAGCTTTCTTT

V gene: TRBV4-2
J gene: TRBJ2-7
clone size: -
D gene: TRBD1
CDR3 protein: CASSQSGRGLSYEQYF
CDR3 DNA: TGTGCCAGCAGCCAATCCGGCAGGGGGCTTTCCTACGAGCAGTACTTC

V gene: TRBV2
J gene: TRBJ1-2
clone size: -
D gene: TRBD1
CDR3 protein: CASSPLVQGGYYGYTF
CDR3 DNA: TGTGCCAGCAGCCCCCTTGTTCAGGGGGGGTACTATGGCTACACCTTC

V gene: TRBV5-4
J gene: TRBJ1-6
clone size: few
D gene: -
CDR3 protein: CASSLGWTDSSPLHF
CDR3 DNA: TGTGCCAGCAGCTTGGGTTGGACAGATAGTTCACCCCTCCACTTT

V gene: TRBV19
J gene: TRBJ1-2
clone size: -
D gene: -
CDR3 protein: CASSRGNYGYTF
CDR3 DNA: TGTGCCAGTAGTAGAGGGAACTATGGCTACACCTTC

V gene: TRBV5-1
J gene: TRBJ1-1
clone size: -
D gene: -
CDR3 protein: CASSLDGGNTAAFF
CDR3 DNA: TGCGCCAGCAGCTTGGACGGGGGGAACACTGCAGCTTTCTTT

V gene: TRBV19
J gene: TRBJ1-2
clone size: -
D gene: -
CDR3 protein: CASSILLQGLGGYTF
CDR3 DNA: TGTGCCAGTAGTATCTTACTCCAGGGGCTCGGTGGCTACACCTTC

V gene: TRBV4-2
J gene: TRBJ1-6
clone size: once
D gene: TRBD1
CDR3 protein: CASSHDRDSPLHF
CDR3 DNA: TGTGCCAGCAGCCATGACAGGGATTCACCCCTCCACTTT

V gene: TRBV2
J gene: TRBJ1-3
clone size: -
D gene: -
CDR3 protein: CASVYLRGGNTIYF
CDR3 DNA: TGTGCCAGCGTTTACCTCCGAGGGGGAAACACCATATATTTT

V gene: TRBV2
J gene: TRBJ2-7
clone size: -
D gene: TRBD1
CDR3 protein: CASHRGTGYEQYF
CDR3 DNA: TGTGCCAGCCACAGGGGAACAGGCTACGAGCAGTACTTC

V gene: TRBV6-7
J gene: TRBJ1-6
clone size: few
D gene: -
CDR3 protein: CASSYGDRGDSPLHF
CDR3 DNA: TGTGCCAGCAGTTACGGGGATCGGGGGGACTCACCCCTCCACTTT

V gene: TRBV5-1
J gene: TRBJ2-3
clone size: -
D gene: TRBD2
CDR3 protein: CASNRGEKDTQYF
CDR3 DNA: TGCGCCAGCAATCGGGGGGAGAAAGATACGCAGTATTTT

V gene: TRBV4-1
J gene: TRBJ1-2
clone size: once
D gene: -
CDR3 protein: CASSQDTDLYYGYTF
CDR3 DNA: TGCGCCAGCAGCCAAGATACGGACCTATACTATGGCTACACCTTC

V gene: TRBV6-6
J gene: TRBJ1-5
clone size: -
D gene: -
CDR3 protein: CASSPPGMYQPQHF
CDR3 DNA: TGTGCCAGCAGTCCCCCAGGGATGTATCAGCCCCAGCATTTT

V gene: TRBV6-1
J gene: TRBJ1-4
clone size: -
D gene: -
CDR3 protein: CASREEPTNEKLFF
CDR3 DNA: TGTGCCAGCAGGGAGGAACCAACTAATGAAAAACTGTTTTTT

V gene: TRBV5-6
J gene: TRBJ1-2
clone size: -
D gene: TRBD1
CDR3 protein: CASSLLRGNDGYTF
CDR3 DNA: TGTGCCAGCAGCTTACTCAGGGGGAATGATGGCTACACCTTC

V gene: TRBV4-2
J gene: TRBJ2-7
clone size: -
D gene: TRBD1
CDR3 protein: CASSQSGQEKIYF
CDR3 DNA: TGTGCCAGCAGCCAATCGGGACAGGAAAAAATTTACTTC

V gene: TRBV6-5
J gene: TRBJ1-1
clone size: -
D gene: -
CDR3 protein: CATRGQTPNEAFF
CDR3 DNA: TGTGCCACCCGTGGACAGACCCCCAATGAAGCTTTCTTT

V gene: TRBV5-4
J gene: TRBJ1-4
clone size: -
D gene: -
CDR3 protein: CASSWAATNEKLFF
CDR3 DNA: TGTGCCAGCAGCTGGGCCGCAACTAATGAAAAACTGTTTTTT

V gene: TRBV5-1
J gene: TRBJ1-1
clone size: -
D gene: -
CDR3 protein: CASSLFPNTEAFF
CDR3 DNA: TGCGCCAGCAGCTTATTCCCGAACACTGAAGCTTTCTTT

V gene: TRBV27
J gene: TRBJ1-2
clone size: -
D gene: -
CDR3 protein: CASSLQGSGYGYTF
CDR3 DNA: TGTGCCAGCAGTTTACAGGGTTCGGGCTATGGCTACACCTTC

V gene: TRBV5-1
J gene: TRBJ2-3
clone size: -
D gene: -
CDR3 protein: CASDKGRATDTQYF
CDR3 DNA: TGCGCCAGCGACAAAGGGAGAGCAACAGATACGCAGTATTTT

V gene: TRBV7-9
J gene: TRBJ1-4
clone size: hyperexpanded
D gene: -
CDR3 protein: CASSTTGGLGEKLFF
CDR3 DNA: TGTGCCAGCAGCACGACTGGGGGGCTGGGGGAAAAACTGTTTTTT

V gene: TRBV13
J gene: TRBJ2-2
clone size: once
D gene: TRBD1
CDR3 protein: CASSPDRVATGELFF
CDR3 DNA: TGTGCCAGCAGCCCCGACAGGGTCGCCACCGGGGAGCTGTTTTTT

V gene: TRBV5-1
J gene: TRBJ2-7
clone size: -
D gene: -
CDR3 protein: CASSLEAGSTYEQYF
CDR3 DNA: TGCGCCAGCAGCTTGGAGGCAGGCTCTACCTACGAGCAGTACTTC

V gene: TRBV28
J gene: TRBJ1-1
clone size: -
D gene: TRBD1
CDR3 protein: CASTSRGRTEAFF
CDR3 DNA: TGTGCCAGCACTAGTAGGGGGCGCACTGAAGCTTTCTTT

V gene: TRBV7-6
J gene: TRBJ2-3
clone size: -
D gene: -
CDR3 protein: CASSLGFGGNTQYF
CDR3 DNA: TGTGCCAGCAGCTTAGGTTTCGGGGGAAATACGCAGTATTTT

V gene: TRBV5-1
J gene: TRBJ1-4
clone size: -
D gene: -
CDR3 protein: CASSWLGIAGEKLFF
CDR3 DNA: TGCGCCAGCAGCTGGTTGGGGATTGCAGGTGAAAAACTGTTTTTT

V gene: TRBV5-6
J gene: TRBJ2-3
clone size: -
D gene: TRBD2
CDR3 protein: CASIKRGMTDTQYF
CDR3 DNA: TGTGCCAGCATCAAGCGGGGGATGACAGATACGCAGTATTTT

V gene: TRBV2
J gene: TRBJ1-5
clone size: once
D gene: -
CDR3 protein: CASTLGVTNQPQHF
CDR3 DNA: TGTGCCAGCACCTTAGGGGTCACCAATCAGCCCCAGCATTTT

V gene: TRBV18
J gene: TRBJ1-3
clone size: once
D gene: -
CDR3 protein: CASSPDGNTIYF
CDR3 DNA: TGTGCCAGCTCACCGGACGGAAACACCATATATTTT

V gene: TRBV7-9
J gene: TRBJ1-1
clone size: -
D gene: TRBD1
CDR3 protein: CASSSQGADTEAFF
CDR3 DNA: TGTGCCAGCAGCTCACAGGGGGCTGACACTGAAGCTTTCTTT

V gene: TRBV18
J gene: TRBJ1-4
clone size: -
D gene: TRBD1
CDR3 protein: CASSPLEGALNEKLFF
CDR3 DNA: TGTGCCAGCTCACCGCTGGAGGGGGCGCTTAATGAAAAACTGTTTTTT

V gene: TRBV9
J gene: TRBJ2-1
clone size: -
D gene: -
CDR3 protein: CASSGGGGFNEQFF
CDR3 DNA: TGTGCCAGCAGCGGGGGCGGAGGGTTTAATGAGCAGTTCTTC

V gene: TRBV5-1
J gene: TRBJ2-2
clone size: -
D gene: TRBD2
CDR3 protein: CASSPPGLAGPGELFF
CDR3 DNA: TGCGCCAGCAGCCCCCCGGGACTAGCGGGGCCCGGGGAGCTGTTTTTT

V gene: TRBV2
J gene: TRBJ2-1
clone size: -
D gene: TRBD1
CDR3 protein: CASSEPTGEGHNEQFF
CDR3 DNA: TGTGCCAGCAGTGAACCGACAGGGGAAGGGCACAATGAGCAGTTCTTC